These T cell receptor beta chains were read from a single sample in a study of blood T cell repertoires in COVID-19. TCRdb's table, derived via immunoSEQ multiplex PCR, lists solely in-frame clones and lacks some. Of 200,000 to 300,000 clones in the sample, roughly 84% are singletons; the top ten hold approximately 1.4%. The sample consisted of peripheral blood. The receptors come from a middle-aged woman who had recovered from COVID-19. Both conserved end residues are part of each CDR3. Each record gives: V gene, J gene, clone size, D gene, CDR3 DNA, CDR3 protein. The D gene is left open where the match is weak. The size of a clone is reported for some rows only, either as once, few or many, or as a class for expanded clones.

TRBV5-4,TRBJ1-1,NA,NA,TGTGCCAGCAGCTCAAACACCGTAAACACTGAAGCTTTCTTT,CASSSNTVNTEAFF
TRBV4-1,TRBJ2-7,NA,NA,TGCGCCAGCAGCCAAGGGCAGGGGCCGTACTTC,CASSQGQGPYF
TRBV10-3,TRBJ1-5,NA,NA,TGTGCCATCAGTGAGCGCGGGGGTTATCAGCCCCAGCATTTT,CAISERGGYQPQHF
TRBV6-6,TRBJ1-4,NA,NA,TGTGCCAGCAGTTCTTGGAGTGAAAAACTGTTTTTT,CASSSWSEKLFF
TRBV19,TRBJ1-1,NA,NA,TGTGCCAGTAGTAACCTGGGACGCCCGGAGGGCACTGAAGCTTTCTTT,CASSNLGRPEGTEAFF
TRBV7-2,TRBJ2-5,NA,TRBD2,TGTGCCAGCAGCTTAGCGGGACTAGCGGGGTCAGAGACCCAGTACTTC,CASSLAGLAGSETQYF
TRBV11-2,TRBJ2-3,NA,NA,TGTGCCAGCAGCTTAGGGGGTAGAGGGAAGAGCACAGATACGCAGTATTTT,CASSLGGRGKSTDTQYF
TRBV7-8,TRBJ2-5,NA,TRBD2,TGTGCCAGCAGCTTAGCCATCCTAGCGGGGGTAGGGACCCAGTACTTC,CASSLAILAGVGTQYF
TRBV18,TRBJ2-3,NA,TRBD1,TGTGCCAGCTCACAAAGTCAGCCGGGACAGGGAGATACGCAGTATTTT,CASSQSQPGQGDTQYF
TRBV6-4,TRBJ2-3,NA,NA,TGTGCCAGCAGTGACAGAGGAGCGCCAGATACGCAGTATTTT,CASSDRGAPDTQYF
TRBV11-3,TRBJ2-6,NA,TRBD2,TGTGCCAGCAGCCGGGGGGGGGCTGGGGCCAACGTCCTGACTTTC,CASSRGGAGANVLTF
TRBV28,TRBJ1-3,NA,TRBD1,TGTGCCAGCAGTTCGGGACAGCGGGCCCGCACCATATATTTT,CASSSGQRARTIYF
TRBV28,TRBJ1-2,NA,NA,TGTGCCAGCAGTTTATCGGCGACAGGCTTGAACTATGGCTACACCTTC,CASSLSATGLNYGYTF
TRBV5-1,TRBJ1-2,NA,NA,TGCGCCAGCAGCTTGGGTATATCGGGAGGCTACACCTTC,CASSLGISGGYTF
TRBV6-5,TRBJ1-4,NA,TRBD1,TGTGCCGTCCAGGGGGCGATTAGGGAAAAACTGTTTTTT,CAVQGAIREKLFF
TRBV6-5,TRBJ1-2,NA,TRBD1,TGTGCCAGCAGTAAATCACAGGGGATATATGGCTACACCTTC,CASSKSQGIYGYTF
TRBV2,TRBJ2-3,NA,NA,TGTGCCAGCAGCATGCCGGGAGCCACAGATACGCAGTATTTT,CASSMPGATDTQYF
TRBV3-1/TRBV3-2,TRBJ1-5,once,NA,TGTGCCAGCAGCCGCGGCAAGTATAGCAATCAGCCCCAGCATTTT,CASSRGKYSNQPQHF
TRBV6-6,TRBJ2-2,once,NA,TGTGCCAGCAGTTATCGCACCGGGGAGCTGTTTTTT,CASSYRTGELFF
TRBV5-4,TRBJ2-3,NA,NA,TGTGCCAGCAGCTTGGAGTTGTTCGGGGTAAGGGCGTTTGATTATTTT,CASSLELFGVRAFDYF
TRBV29-1,TRBJ1-2,NA,NA,TGCAGCGTTGGGGTGCGGGACGACGGTGGCTACACCTTC,CSVGVRDDGGYTF
TRBV11-2,TRBJ2-1,few,TRBD1,TGTGCCAGCAGCTCCGACAGGGCTAATGAGCAGTTCTTC,CASSSDRANEQFF
TRBV11-3,TRBJ2-5,once,TRBD2,TGTGCCAGCAGCTTTATGGCGGGGGGGTCCATGGCCCAGTACTTC,CASSFMAGGSMAQYF
TRBV10-3,TRBJ2-3,NA,TRBD1,TGTGCCATCAGTCGGACAGGGGCGCAAGATACGCAGTATTTT,CAISRTGAQDTQYF
TRBV2,TRBJ2-1,NA,NA,TGTGCCAGCAGCAGGGGTTCCTACAATGAGCAGTTCTTC,CASSRGSYNEQFF
TRBV29-1,TRBJ1-2,NA,NA,TGCAGCGTTGTTGTTCCTTTACAGGGAAACTATGGCTACACCTTC,CSVVVPLQGNYGYTF
TRBV6-4,TRBJ1-2,NA,NA,TGTGCCAGCAGTGACTCAACGCCGGGACACGGTGGCTACACCTTC,CASSDSTPGHGGYTF
TRBV3-1/TRBV3-2,TRBJ2-1,NA,TRBD2,TGTGCCAGCAGCCAGCTCCCTCTAGCGGGGGGCCACAATGAGCAGTTCTTC,CASSQLPLAGGHNEQFF
TRBV6-2/TRBV6-3,TRBJ1-1,NA,TRBD1,TGTGCCAGCAGTCGGGGGACAGTTGAAGCTTTCTTT,CASSRGTVEAFF
TRBV9,TRBJ1-5,NA,NA,TGTGCCAGCAGCGTAGATCCCTCCTCCGGGTCGCCCCAGCATTTT,CASSVDPSSGSPQHF
TRBV27,TRBJ1-5,NA,NA,TGTGCCAGCAGGCTCCAGATCAATCAGCCCCAGCATTTT,CASRLQINQPQHF
TRBV2,TRBJ2-4,NA,TRBD1,TGTGCCAGCAGTTCCCGGACAGGGCCTGAAAACATTCAGTACTTC,CASSSRTGPENIQYF
TRBV10-2,TRBJ1-5,few,NA,TGCGCCAGCATGAGGGACTCACCAGGGCCCCAGCATTTT,CASMRDSPGPQHF
TRBV12-1,TRBJ2-7,few,NA,TGTGCCAGCAGCCTGGGACAGACGTACGAGCAGTACTTC,CASSLGQTYEQYF
TRBV28,TRBJ1-6,NA,NA,TGTGCCAGCAGTTCCCGCCCCGCACTAGAACCCCTCCACTTT,CASSSRPALEPLHF
TRBV6-5,TRBJ2-4,once,NA,TGTGCCAGCCGTTTGGGGGGAGGCCAAAACATTCAGTACTTC,CASRLGGGQNIQYF
TRBV28,TRBJ1-2,NA,TRBD1,TGTGCCAGCAGGGGACAGTGGGGTGGCTACACCTTC,CASRGQWGGYTF
TRBV10-3,TRBJ1-2,NA,TRBD1,TGTGCCATCAGTGGACAGGACAGGGTCGTGGATGGCTACACCTTC,CAISGQDRVVDGYTF
TRBV25-1,TRBJ2-5,NA,TRBD2,TGTGCCAGCAGTAAAGGGACTAGCGGGGGTGTTGAGACCCAGTACTTC,CASSKGTSGGVETQYF
TRBV2,TRBJ1-5,NA,TRBD1,TGTGCCAGCAGCGCTACCGGGACAGGTTGGCAGCCCCAGCATTTT,CASSATGTGWQPQHF
TRBV2,TRBJ2-7,NA,NA,TGTGCCAGCAGTGAGCGGCTTCTATCCTACGAGCAGTACTTC,CASSERLLSYEQYF
TRBV30,TRBJ2-1,NA,NA,TGTGCCTGGAGTGTTTCTTATGAGCAGTTCTTC,CAWSVSYEQFF
TRBV30,TRBJ2-1,NA,TRBD2,TGTGCCCGTAGCGGGGGAACGGGTGAGCAGTTCTTC,CARSGGTGEQFF
TRBV7-6,TRBJ1-2,NA,TRBD1,TGTGCCAGCAGCCCCCGGACAGGGGGCGCCTATGGCTACACCTTC,CASSPRTGGAYGYTF
TRBV9,TRBJ2-7,NA,NA,TGTGCCAGCAGCGCGGGACTGTCATTCCAAAGGGGCCTATACGAGCAGTACTTC,CASSAGLSFQRGLYEQYF
TRBV9,TRBJ1-1,NA,TRBD1,TGTGCCAGCAGCGACGGGACAGGGCTTTCGAACACTGAAGCTTTCTTT,CASSDGTGLSNTEAFF